Here is one TCR beta chain with its context. Which antigen it targets is not known. Base quality data are lacking; no much larger clone is found one base away. This sample is drawn from a study of blood T cell repertoires in COVID-19 (dated by TCRdb to the early 2020s). A note on the overall study: Samples covering the acute and convalescent phases of COVID-19 were provided by collaborators in the United States, Italy and Spain. A freely available public database, intended as a resource for researchers studying the immune response to SARS-CoV-2, is where the repertoires were released. The samples were drawn from the first 160 participants of the ongoing ImmuneRACE study and from some 1,300 subjects provided by 6 global collaborators. The sample metadata nearly always contained a de-identified subject ID, COVID-19 status, age in years and sex. The prospective study material was composed of cDNA or gDNA derived from T cells, B-cell-depleted T cells, or PBMCs. HLA class I and class II types, where available, came from metadata supplied by the sample provider rather than from assay-based typing. Deeply sampled blood TCRbeta repertoires from subjects exposed to, actively infected with, or recovered from COVID-19 were included in the dataset. What the research found in general, with its limitations: Clinical and demographic metadata were provided uncurated, with the amount varying by source and participant.

Trimming takes 5 bases from V and 8 bases from J, and the germline ends sit 12 bases apart. The CDR3 covers 12 residues, taking in both the cysteine and the phenylalanine. Just CDR3 DNA is preserved here, 36 bases in frame from base 1. TCRbeta CDR3 regions were amplified from genomic DNA by means of the immunoSEQ Assay, a bias-controlled multiplex PCR. In the original analysis: Nucleated cell counts per sample were estimated from amplification of reference gene primers within the assay. To quantify the absolute abundance of each unique TCRbeta CDR3 rearrangement, sequence reads were collapsed and filtered. For each sample, productive Simpson clonality was calculated as the square root of Simpson's diversity index over productive rearrangements. TCRdb took this table from immuneACCESS and kept in-frame rearrangements with V and J called. Such tables lack part of the clones; where checked against another copy, unresolved V genes explain under half of the gap, and the rest is unexplained. V and J calls and clone size are copied from that table; D and trimming were computed from the DNA. The sample records around 350,000 clones, 70% to 90% of which are singletons. The ten biggest clones cover 2.5% to 3.5% of the sample.

Collaborating institutions collected whole blood in K2EDTA tubes following their own protocols. For TCRbeta analysis, collaborators shipped samples in one of three forms: frozen whole blood, isolated PBMCs, or DNA extracted from either of those sample types. The TCR sequence derives from a human donor in a cohort sampled during active COVID-19. Sequencing used peripheral blood. The rearrangement joined TRBV12-3 or TRBV12-4 to TRBJ1-2; possibly the D gene is TRBD1, per 5 matching bases. The CDR3 protein: CASSQTARGYTF. The nucleotide sequence is TGTGCCAGCAGTCAGACAGCTCGGGGCTACACCTTC.